This T cell receptor (beta chain) was obtained from a study of cytomegalovirus exposure and HLA in healthy donors (dated by TCRdb to about 2017). Background on the whole study: In an earlier analysis of approximately 500 of the donors, 276 Gb of sequence data and some 100 million unique TCR beta sequences from 150 million to 200 million T cells were reported. An early release that covered some 640 HLA-typed donors contained approximately 300 gigabases of sequencing data and tens of millions of unique TCR sequences. Among the roughly 410 genotyped donors, around 81% belonged to the genetic ancestry cluster associated with self-reported Caucasian donors. The study was designed to test whether signatures of past pathogen exposure could be identified by cataloging public T cell receptors. Using immunosequencing, the study profiled T cell repertoires from about 650 subjects and related those repertoires to cytomegalovirus serostatus. A separate validation cohort of roughly 130 different subjects was used in addition to the approximately 610-subject first cohort. To predict cytomegalovirus infection status, the study brought together high-throughput TCR immunosequencing, statistical association of individual TCRs with disease status, and machine learning. In a later analysis, previously published TCR beta repertoires from several hundred donors were re-analyzed and high-resolution HLA genotyping was added so that TCR occurrence patterns could be studied. Rather than using new phenotypic data, the later analysis identified candidate immune exposures from TCR beta sequences and from how often those sequences occurred across donors. To decide whether each TCR beta V gene segment behaved as functional or pseudogenic, an earlier analysis of some 600 of the donors relied on high-throughput TCR beta sequencing. Donor age, sex, ethnicity and CMV serostatus were compiled alongside the repertoire data. Genome-wide SNP genotypes for about three fifths of the roughly 700 donors were used in a later genetic analysis, which treated that subset as a discovery cohort. Every discovery cohort repertoire had been produced on one sequencing platform. HLA typing included class I and class II loci at four-digit resolution. Typing coverage differed by locus: A, B, C, DRB1 and DQB1 were typed in roughly 629-630 donors, DQA1 in about 510, DPA1 in some 610, and DPB1 in 472. Several DR-DQ haplotypes were handled as single units for association and clustering because linkage in the cohort was strong. On average, about 240,000 unique TCR beta nucleotide sequences were sequenced per donor among some 420 genotyped donors of the cohort, with around 19% of those sequences being non-productive.

Receptor amplification or capture employed the immunoSEQ multiplex PCR assay. For the multiplex PCR, a mixture combining 60 forward primers for TCR Vbeta segments and 13 reverse primers for TCR Jbeta segments was used. The CDR3 region of rearranged TCR beta genes was amplified from genomic DNA with a multiplex PCR assay. On the Illumina HiSeq System, the amplified TCR beta libraries were sequenced as 87-base-pair reads. As for the authors' bioinformatics: A later analysis counted approximately 84 million unique TCR beta chains across the 700 or so repertoires, and some 11 million of these chains were shared by at least two donors. Raw reads were error-corrected and collapsed into unique sequences with a nearest-neighbor algorithm that merged closely related sequences to remove PCR and sequencing errors. Alignment of CDR3 sequences to IMGT reference sequences was used to assign V, D and J gene segments. For a sequence to be retained, a match of at least six nucleotides was required to both a V gene segment and a J gene segment. Rearrangements were called productive when the CDR3 lacked stop codons and stayed in frame with V and J; all others were non-productive. CDR3 was defined by IMGT convention, running from the second conserved V-encoded cysteine to the conserved J-encoded phenylalanine. Sequences without an unambiguous match to a single V gene segment were excluded from the earlier analysis of about 600 of the donors. An earlier analysis of several hundred of the donors called V segments functional above 56.7% productive rearrangements and segregating when the between-donor standard deviation exceeded 5%. A statistical classification framework was built to diagnose cytomegalovirus status from the catalog of TCR beta chain sequences. In a later analysis, TCR nucleotide sequences were compared against IMGT/GENE-DB human TR gene sequences so that V and J genes could be assigned. In a later analysis, CDR3 sequences and most-parsimonious VDJ recombination scenarios were assigned using the TCRdist pipeline. In a later analysis, each TCR beta chain was defined by its CDR3 amino acid sequence together with its V-gene family, and reads lacking a unique V-gene family were excluded. As a way to deal with suspected cross-contamination and a sequencing artifact, a later analysis dropped under 600 nucleotide sequences that were highly shared and had low generation probability. In a later analysis, a clonal expansion index was calculated for each public chain from normalized within-repertoire ranks of inferred template counts. A later analysis computed generation probabilities with a VDJ recombination model fitted to out-of-frame rearrangements, and checked the results against IGoR. In a later analysis, hypergeometric tests were used to score TCR-TCR, TCR-HLA and TCR-CMV co-occurrence, with a repertoire-size bias correction applied to TCR pairs. To estimate false discovery rates, a later analysis permuted the HLA or CMV assignments 20 times. In a later analysis, co-occurring TCRs were grouped using DBSCAN, and TCRdist sequence similarity was added for clustering within HLA-allele-positive subsets. Repertoires with fewer than 30,000 or more than 120,000 public chains were left out of co-occurrence clustering, as were four to six repertoires with anomalous nucleotide sharing. TCRdb limited this immuneACCESS table to in-frame rearrangements with V and J called. A share of clones is missing; checked studies link under half to unresolved V genes, and the rest is unexplained. The V and J calls and the clone size are those of that table, but D and trimming were determined from the DNA. This sample holds more than 200,000 clones; roughly 84% were observed only once. Jointly, the top ten make up over 1% of the sample.

In total, 630 or so healthy bone marrow donors made up the cohort. At the time of sampling, every cohort member was nominally healthy, though immune exposures that went unrecorded were likely present. CMV serostatus was recorded as positive for some 300 and negative for about 55% of the roughly 670 cohort members, whereas no CMV serostatus was recorded for the donor in question. A peripheral blood sample was provided by each donor, and peripheral blood mononuclear cells were used for TCR beta sequencing. Genomic DNA extraction from the blood cell samples was performed with the Qiagen DNeasy Blood Extraction Kit. What the research found in general, with its limitations: When HLA alleles, especially DR and DQ, strongly co-occurred, TCR associations were difficult to assign to individual alleles. Compared with the approximately 720-donor mean, donors in an Asian-associated ancestry cluster had fewer N-insertions in productive TCRs, according to a later genetic analysis. Some IMGT-functional V segments, including TRBV6-2 and TRBV6-3, could not be distinguished by the 87-base-pair reads and were therefore excluded. This cohort had only TCR beta chains sequenced, and the lack of alpha or paired-chain data limited which features could be detected. In vitro tests confirmed that a few of the cytomegalovirus-associated TCR beta chains recognize cytomegalovirus antigens. According to a later analysis, TCR association rates differed among HLA loci, with DRB1 alleles showing the most associated TCRs and HLA-C alleles showing the fewest. In a later analysis, several top co-occurrence clusters were reported to appear linked to parvovirus B19, influenza, CMV and Epstein-Barr virus. A further reported finding was that TCR beta sequences accurately predicted the HLA-A and HLA-B alleles for most subjects in the first cohort. Broadly in line with IMGT annotations, most TCR beta V segments showed up in productive rearrangements about 90% or about 30% of the time in an earlier analysis of several hundred of the donors. V-gene and J-gene trimming of TCR beta chains was associated with a missense DCLRE1C variant in a later genetic analysis, and the association was replicated in an independent cohort. Specific HLA alleles were associated with over 15,000 TCR beta sequences at a false discovery rate of 0.05 in a later analysis. Linkage disequilibrium might explain the correlated functional status among segregating V segments, but an unknown experimental factor could not be excluded. The authors suggested that the approach could potentially be generalized to other disease states and immunological phenotypes. Because counts were too low, under 20 rarely observed V segments, including chromosome 9 orphons, were left out of the earlier analysis of 587 of the donors. A total of fewer than 200 TCR beta chains were listed by the study as associated with cytomegalovirus. In both the original and validation cohorts, the classifier was reported to diagnose cytomegalovirus status with high specificity and sensitivity. The presence/absence analyses assumed that sequencing depth was roughly uniform across donors, and that assumption may not be true. Most TCR sequences were seen in very few donors, while some public TCRs were found in many individuals. CMV serostatus was the only immune exposure information available for the cohort. A group of highly shared sequence variants was considered likely to be a technical artifact of the sequencing pipeline. In a later analysis, most CMV-associated TCR beta chains were found to appear HLA-restricted, with HLA associations seemingly driven largely by CMV exposure. HLA typing was unavailable for some donors at each locus, so association tests used only the typed subset. Compared with equally common non-associated chains, HLA-associated TCR beta chains in a later analysis were more clonally expanded and had lower generation probabilities.

As concerns this clone: The antigen it binds to is not known. Base qualities are not provided; no much larger clone lies one nucleotide away.

From the cysteine up to the phenylalanine, the CDR3 has a length of 12 residues. CDR3 DNA only is kept here, 36 bases in frame from base 1. From the germline V gene (reference sequence), CDR1 is SEHNR and CDR2 is FQNEAQ. The germline ends are 6 bases apart after V is trimmed by 3 bases and J by 9 bases. The sequence is built from TRBV7-9 and TRBJ2-6, with the D gene call left open. What was sequenced was PBMCs. The sequence derives from a human donor in good health. The CDR3 region has the sequence CASSFSSNVLTF. The DNA sequence is TGTGCCAGCAGCTTTTCTAGCAACGTCCTGACTTTC.